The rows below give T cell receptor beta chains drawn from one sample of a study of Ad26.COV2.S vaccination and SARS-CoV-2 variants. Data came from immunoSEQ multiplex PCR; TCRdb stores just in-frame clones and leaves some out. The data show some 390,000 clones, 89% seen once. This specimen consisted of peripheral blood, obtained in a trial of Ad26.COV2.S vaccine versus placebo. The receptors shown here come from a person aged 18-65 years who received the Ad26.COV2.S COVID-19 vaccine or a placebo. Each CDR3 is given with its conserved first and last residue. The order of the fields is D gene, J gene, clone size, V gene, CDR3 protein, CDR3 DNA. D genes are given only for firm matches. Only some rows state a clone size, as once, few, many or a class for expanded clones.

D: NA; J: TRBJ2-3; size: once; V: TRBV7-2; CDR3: CASSLVRRLGDTQYF; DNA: TGTGCCAGCAGCTTAGTCCGACGTCTGGGAGATACGCAGTATTTT
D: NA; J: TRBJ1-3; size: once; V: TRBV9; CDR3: CASSPLSSGNTIYF; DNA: TGTGCCAGCAGCCCACTGAGCTCTGGAAACACCATATATTTT
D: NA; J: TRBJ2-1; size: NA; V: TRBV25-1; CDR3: CASTGNEQFF; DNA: TGTGCCAGCACGGGTAACGAGCAGTTCTTC
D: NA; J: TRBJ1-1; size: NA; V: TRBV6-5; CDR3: CASSYSQGNTEAFF; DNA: TGTGCCAGCAGTTACTCGCAGGGTAACACTGAAGCTTTCTTT
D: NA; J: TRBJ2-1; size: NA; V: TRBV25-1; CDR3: CASSESPSTFGIQFF; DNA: TGTGCCAGCAGTGAATCCCCATCAACGTTCGGGATTCAGTTCTTC
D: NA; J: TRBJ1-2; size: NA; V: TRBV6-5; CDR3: CASSPTANYGYTF; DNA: TGTGCCAGCAGCCCGACAGCTAACTATGGCTACACCTTC
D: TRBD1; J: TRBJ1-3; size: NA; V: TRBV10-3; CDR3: CASGQGNRKGNTIYF; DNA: TGTGCCAGCGGACAGGGGAATAGAAAAGGAAACACCATATATTTT
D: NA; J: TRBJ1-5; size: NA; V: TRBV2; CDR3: CASSGTDSNQPQHF; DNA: TGTGCCAGCAGCGGGACGGATAGCAATCAGCCCCAGCATTTT
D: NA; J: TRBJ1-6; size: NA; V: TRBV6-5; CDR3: CASRPANNSPLHF; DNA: TGTGCCAGCAGGCCTGCTAATAATTCACCCCTCCACTTT
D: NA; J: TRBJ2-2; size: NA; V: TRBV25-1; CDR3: CASSEYARGTGELFF; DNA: TGTGCCAGCAGTGAATATGCCAGGGGCACCGGGGAGCTGTTTTTT
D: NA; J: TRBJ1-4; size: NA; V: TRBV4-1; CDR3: CASSQAGTANEKLFF; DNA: TGCGCCAGCAGCCAAGCCGGGACGGCGAATGAAAAACTGTTTTTT
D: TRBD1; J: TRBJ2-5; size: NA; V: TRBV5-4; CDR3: CASSPRQGHQETQYF; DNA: TGTGCCAGCAGCCCGCGACAGGGCCACCAAGAGACCCAGTACTTC
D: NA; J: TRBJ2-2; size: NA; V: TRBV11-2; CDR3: CASSLGGTGELFF; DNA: TGTGCCAGCAGCTTAGGAGGGACCGGGGAGCTGTTTTTT
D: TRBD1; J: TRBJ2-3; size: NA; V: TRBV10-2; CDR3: CASRTGQGADTQYF; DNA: TGCGCCAGCCGAACGGGACAGGGGGCAGATACGCAGTATTTT
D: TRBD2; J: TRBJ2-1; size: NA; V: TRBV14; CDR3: CASSQDPASGMRNEQFF; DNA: TGTGCCAGCAGCCAAGATCCGGCTAGCGGTATGCGAAATGAGCAGTTCTTC
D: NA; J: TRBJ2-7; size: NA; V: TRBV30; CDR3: CALRPGTSISYEQYF; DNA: TGTGCCTTAAGGCCCGGGACAAGTATTTCTTACGAGCAGTACTTC
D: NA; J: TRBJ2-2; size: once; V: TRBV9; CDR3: CASSVERVNTGELFF; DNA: TGTGCCAGCAGCGTTGAAAGGGTAAACACCGGGGAGCTGTTTTTT
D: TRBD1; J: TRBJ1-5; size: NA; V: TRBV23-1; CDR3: CASSQSFRDRNQPQHF; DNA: TGCGCCAGCAGTCAATCCTTCCGGGACAGAAATCAGCCCCAGCATTTT
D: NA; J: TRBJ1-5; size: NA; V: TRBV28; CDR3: CASKLGGNQPQHF; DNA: TGTGCCAGCAAATTAGGGGGCAATCAGCCCCAGCATTTT
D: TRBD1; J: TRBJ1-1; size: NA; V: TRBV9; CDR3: CASSGRGRETEAFF; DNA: TGTGCCAGCAGCGGCAGGGGGCGGGAGACTGAAGCTTTCTTT
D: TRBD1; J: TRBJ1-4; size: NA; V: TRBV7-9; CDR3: CASSLGDRNEKLFF; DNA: TGTGCCAGCAGCTTGGGGGACAGAAACGAAAAACTGTTTTTT
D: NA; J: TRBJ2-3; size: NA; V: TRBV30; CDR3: CAWSVRAGAKVDTQYF; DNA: TGTGCCTGGAGTGTAAGGGCGGGGGCAAAGGTAGATACGCAGTATTTT
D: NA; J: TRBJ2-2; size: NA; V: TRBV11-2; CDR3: CASSLDPGQLAGELFF; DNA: TGTGCCAGCAGCTTAGATCCCGGCCAGTTAGCAGGGGAGCTGTTTTTT
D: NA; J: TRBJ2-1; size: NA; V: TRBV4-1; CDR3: CASSQQGVESSYNEQFF; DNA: TGCGCCAGCAGCCAACAAGGGGTCGAGAGCTCCTACAATGAGCAGTTCTTC
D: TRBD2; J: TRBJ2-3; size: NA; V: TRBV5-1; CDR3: CASSLFLAGPHGADTQYF; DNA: TGCGCCAGCAGCTTGTTCCTAGCGGGACCTCACGGGGCAGATACGCAGTATTTT
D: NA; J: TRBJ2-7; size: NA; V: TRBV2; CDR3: CASTDQLPSYEQYF; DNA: TGTGCCAGCACGGATCAGCTCCCCTCCTACGAGCAGTACTTC
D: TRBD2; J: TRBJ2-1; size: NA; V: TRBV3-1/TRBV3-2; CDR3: CASSQDRLGTSGRVNYNEQFF; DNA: TGTGCCAGCAGCCAAGATCGCCTCGGGACTAGCGGGAGGGTGAACTACAATGAGCAGTTCTTC
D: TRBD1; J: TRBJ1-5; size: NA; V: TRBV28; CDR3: CASSPGQGISNQPQHF; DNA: TGTGCCAGCAGTCCAGGACAGGGGATAAGCAATCAGCCCCAGCATTTT
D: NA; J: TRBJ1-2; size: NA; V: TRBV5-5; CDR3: CASSSQGSYGYTF; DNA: TGTGCCAGCAGCTCCCAGGGAAGCTATGGCTACACCTTC
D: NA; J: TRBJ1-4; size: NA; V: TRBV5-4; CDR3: CASSFIGARTQNEKLFF; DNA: TGTGCCAGCAGCTTCATTGGGGCGCGGACCCAGAACGAAAAACTGTTTTTT
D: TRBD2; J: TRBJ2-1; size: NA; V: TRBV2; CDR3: CASRGTSAGSEQFF; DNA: TGTGCCAGCAGGGGGACTAGCGCGGGGTCAGAGCAGTTCTTC
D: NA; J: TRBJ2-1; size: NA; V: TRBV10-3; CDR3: CAISPGRGNEQFF; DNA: TGTGCCATCAGTCCAGGAAGAGGAAATGAGCAGTTCTTC
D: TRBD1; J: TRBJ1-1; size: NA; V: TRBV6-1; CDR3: CASSERGQGIGEAFF; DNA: TGTGCCAGCAGTGAAAGAGGACAGGGGATCGGTGAAGCTTTCTTT
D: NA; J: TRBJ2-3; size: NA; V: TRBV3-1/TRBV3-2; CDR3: CASSQGVRRVSTDTQYF; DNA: TGTGCCAGCAGCCAAGGAGTACGGCGGGTGTCCACAGATACGCAGTATTTT
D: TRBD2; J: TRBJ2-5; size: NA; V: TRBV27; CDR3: CASSLGLAGSETQYF; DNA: TGTGCCAGCAGTTTGGGACTAGCGGGTTCGGAGACCCAGTACTTC